This TCR beta chain emerged from a study of CD8 T cells in ankylosing spondylitis. Study results and caveats: Clones linked with disease were CD8+ and fairly uncommon in the peripheral blood. A number of the motif variants had already been described in reactive arthritis synovial fluid and blood.

This clonotype was found many times. Its specificity is not known. Scientists made TCR beta libraries using quantitative 5'-RACE with molecular barcodes. TCRdb reprocessed the 5' RACE reads via MiXCR and lists one record per CDR3 protein. The table records roughly 250,000 distinct CDR3 sequences, 8.6% of them present only once. CDR1 is LGHNA, CDR2 YNFKEQ, per germline. This CDR3 region has 18 residues. V was trimmed by 4 bases and J by 0 bases, leaving 21 bases between them. This receptor was taken from a male donor with ankylosing spondylitis or in good health (not recorded which). This chain uses TRBV4-2 with TRBJ1-2; D ambiguous. Sequencing used blood, either unsorted or a sorted T cell fraction (not recorded which). The CDR3: CASSPGRVGRATNYGYTF. Here the CDR3 DNA reads TGTGCCAGCAGCCCGGGTAGGGTCGGGCGAGCGACTAACTATGGCTACACCTTC.